This entry lists 6 T cell receptor beta chains sequenced from one sample in a study of blood T cell repertoires in COVID-19. Assay used: immunoSEQ multiplex PCR; TCRdb lists only in-frame clones, some missing. The sample shows 160,000 or so clones, 80% to 90% of them seen only once. The sample was peripheral blood. These receptors were taken from a woman aged 70 to 79 with acute or convalescent COVID-19.

The V call is TRBV19, the J call TRBJ1-1, with D perhaps matching TRBD1 (5 bases). The CDR3 loop spans 13 amino acids. Germline lookup yields CDR1 LNHDA and CDR2 SQIVND (reference sequence). The V gene lost 3 bases and the J gene lost 2 bases, with 7 bases spanning the gap. The CDR3 is CASSMGPNTEAFF. The DNA of the CDR3 is TGTGCCAGTAGTATGGGGCCAAACACTGAAGCTTTCTTT.

This rearrangement joins TRBV30 to TRBJ2-1, with 9 bases lining up with TRBD1. Trimming took 0 bases from V and 14 from J; bases not matched to a gene: 2. Germline-derived CDR1 and CDR2 are GTSNPN and SVGIG (reference sequence). The CDR3 has 11 amino acids. The CDR3 sequence: CAWSVRDREFF. CDR3 bases: TGTGCCTGGAGTGTCCGGGACAGGGAGTTCTTC.

A note on this clone: Other DNA sequences in this sample translate to the same CDR3. The chain employs TRBV14 and TRBJ2-5, with 15 bases fitting TRBD2. From germline, CDR1 is SGHDN and CDR2 FVKESK. The J segment lost 4 bases and the V segment lost 4 bases, leaving 7 bases of the junction unmatched. This CDR3 comprises 17 residues. CDR3 amino acids: CASSPGLAGGPRETQYF. CDR3 bases: TGTGCCAGCAGCCCGGGACTAGCGGGGGGCCCCCGAGAGACCCAGTACTTC.

This chain joins TRBV19 and TRBJ2-6; D not certain. CDR1 LNHDA and CDR2 SQIVND come from the germline V gene (reference sequence). The germline V and J ends were trimmed by 7 bases and 2 bases, with 6 bases remaining between them. This CDR3 is 13 amino acids long. CDR3 DNA sequence: TGTGCCAGTAAAAATACTGGGGCCAACGTCCTGACTTTC. Translation: CASKNTGANVLTF.

The chain employs TRBV19 and TRBJ1-5; 11 positions agree with TRBD1. CDR1 LNHDA and CDR2 SQIVND come from the germline V gene (reference sequence). This CDR3 has 15 residues. V gave up 3 bases and J gave up 6 bases; unmatched junction bases: 4. For the CDR3, the DNA is TGTGCCAGTAGTATTGGGACAGGGGGAAGTCAGCCCCAGCATTTT. Residues: CASSIGTGGSQPQHF.

The chain links TRBV21-1 to TRBJ1-2; the DNA was not used to check the table's D call, TRBD1. TRBV21-1 is noted as a pseudogene. The CDR3 spans 21 residues. The chain's CDR3 is CASSRSRSHQAGTGGDYGYTF. The CDR3 DNA reads TGTGCCAGCAGCAGATCCCGCAGTCACCAAGCCGGGACAGGGGGTGACTATGGCTACACCTTC.